This T cell receptor beta chain emerged from a study of OX40 agonist ivuxolimab in advanced cancers. Study summary: Patients in dose escalation had liver, melanoma, kidney or head and neck cancers.

Sequencing was performed with immunoSEQ multiplex PCR; in TCRdb, only in-frame clones are kept and a portion is missing. This sample has about 58,000 clones, with 80% to 85% found just once. Germline V gene lookup returns CDR1 LNHDA and CDR2 SQIVND (reference sequence). CDR3 length equals 15 residues. Trimming stripped 3 bases from V and 3 bases from J, with 15 bases between. Specimen: CD4+ or CD8+ T cells sorted from blood, collected in a trial of the OX40 agonist ivuxolimab. This chain uses TRBV19 with TRBJ2-7; the D is unclear. The TCR sequence derives from an adult with an advanced solid tumor such as melanoma, head and neck, liver or kidney cancer. CDR3 DNA sequence: TGTGCCAGTAGTATCGGTCAGTTTGGGGTCTACGAGCAGTACTTC. This translates into CASSIGQFGVYEQYF.